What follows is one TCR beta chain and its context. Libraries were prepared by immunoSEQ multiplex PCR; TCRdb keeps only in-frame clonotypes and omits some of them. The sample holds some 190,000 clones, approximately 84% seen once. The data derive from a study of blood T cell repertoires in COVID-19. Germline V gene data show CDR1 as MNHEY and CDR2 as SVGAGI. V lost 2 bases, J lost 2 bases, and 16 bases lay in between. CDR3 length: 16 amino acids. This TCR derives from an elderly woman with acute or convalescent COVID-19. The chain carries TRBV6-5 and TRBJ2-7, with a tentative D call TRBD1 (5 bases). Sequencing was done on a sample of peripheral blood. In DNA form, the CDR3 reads TGTGCCAGCAGTTACGCGGCGACAGCAATACCCTACGAGCAGTACTTC. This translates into CASSYAATAIPYEQYF.